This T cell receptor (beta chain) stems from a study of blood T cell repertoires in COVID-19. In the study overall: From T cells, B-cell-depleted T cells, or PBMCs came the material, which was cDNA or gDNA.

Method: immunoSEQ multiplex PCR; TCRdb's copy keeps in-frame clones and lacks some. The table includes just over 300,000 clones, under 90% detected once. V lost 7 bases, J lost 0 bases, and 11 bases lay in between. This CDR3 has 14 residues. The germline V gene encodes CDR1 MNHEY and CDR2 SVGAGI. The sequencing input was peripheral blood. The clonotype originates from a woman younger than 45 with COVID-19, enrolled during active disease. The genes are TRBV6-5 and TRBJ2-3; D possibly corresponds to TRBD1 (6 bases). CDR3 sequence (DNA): TGTGCCAGCACCCGGGACACAAGCACAGATACGCAGTATTTT. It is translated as CASTRDTSTDTQYF.